Shown below are 20 T cell receptor beta chains from a single sample sequenced in a study of CDR3 diversity in severe acne. MiXCR was run by TCRdb on the PCR reads, yielding one entry per CDR3 protein. The repertoire has over 70,000 distinct CDR3 sequences, 51% of them found once; the top ten carry around 15%. The sample was blood. Every receptor here comes from a male donor in good health, without acne.

The rearrangement links TRBV25-1 to TRBJ1-3, with D possibly being TRBD1 (6 bases). The CDR3 has 14 residues. Germline V gene sequence: CDR1 MGHDK, CDR2 SYGVNS. V was clipped by 6 bases and J by 0 bases, with 9 bases between them. The CDR3 DNA is TGTGCCAGCAGCCGCAGGGGCTCTGGAAACACCATATATTTT. Encoded protein: CASSRRGSGNTIYF.

In the case of this clonotype: A much larger clonotype is one base distant, so this may be a read error. The V call is TRBV15, the J call TRBJ1-5; 7 positions agree with TRBD1. Germline V gene lookup returns CDR1 LNHNV and CDR2 YYDKDF (reference sequence). The CDR3 runs to 15 residues. The CDR3 DNA sequence: TGTGCCACCAGCAGAGACGGGGACAGTGATCAGTCCCAGCATTTT. This encodes CATSRDGDSDQSQHF.

There are a few counts of this clonotype. This clone may be a read error of a much larger clone one base away. This rearrangement joins TRBV7-9 to TRBJ1-4; 7 positions match TRBD1. Germline V gene data show CDR1 as SEHNR and CDR2 as FQNEAQ (reference sequence). This CDR3 spans 15 amino acids. CDR3 DNA: TGTGCCAGCAGCGTAGGGACAGATACTAGTGAAAAACTGTTTTTT. This translates into CASSVGTDTSEKLFF. The variable domain in full, completed from reference TRBV7-9 and TRBJ1-4, reads DTGVSQNPRHKITKRGQNVTFRCDPISEHNRLYWYRQTLGQGPEFLTYFQNEAQLEKSRLLSDRFSAERPKGSFSTLEIQRTEQGDSAMYLCASSVGTDTSEKLFFGSGTQLSVL.

The chain carries TRBV6-1 and TRBJ1-5, with a tentative D call TRBD1 (6 bases). Trimming took 2 bases from V and 11 from J, leaving 10 bases between them. CDR1 and CDR2 from the germline V gene are MNHNS and SASEGT. The CDR3 runs to 12 residues. The CDR3 nucleotides read TGTGCCAGCAGTGAATGGGGGCTGACCCAGCATTTT. Encoded protein: CASSEWGLTQHF.

This clonotype came up a few times. The V and J genes are TRBV29-1 and TRBJ1-1; D is perhaps TRBD1 (5 bases). CDR1 is SQVTM and CDR2 is ANQGSEA in the germline V gene. CDR3 length: 13 residues. Trimming left V 4 bases short and J 0 bases short, with 9 bases between. The CDR3 DNA is TGCAGCGTTGCGGAGGGGCTGAACACTGAAGCTTTCTTT. Translated: CSVAEGLNTEAFF.

The chain has TRBV10-3 and TRBJ2-5, with a tentative D call TRBD2 (5 bases). Per the germline V gene, CDR1 is ENHRY and CDR2 is SYGVKD. The CDR3 has 15 residues. V dropped 10 bases and J dropped 3 bases, with 21 bases sitting between them. CDR3 loop: CATFSGSANEETQYF. For the CDR3, the DNA is TGTGCCACCTTTTCGGGATCGGCAAACGAAGAGACCCAGTACTTC.

The chain joins TRBV7-3 to TRBJ1-5; 8 nucleotides line up with TRBD1. Germline V gene sequence: CDR1 SGHTA, CDR2 FQGTGA. The length of the CDR3 is 13 residues. The V and J ends lost 5 bases and 8 bases, in that order; junction bases with no gene match: 5. The CDR3 reads CASSRDRYKPQHF. For the CDR3, the DNA is TGTGCCAGCAGCAGGGACAGGTACAAGCCCCAGCATTTT. Full variable domain (outside the CDR3, taken from reference TRBV7-3 and TRBJ1-5): GAGVSQTPSNKVTEKGKYVELRCDPISGHTALYWYRQSLGQGPEFLIYFQGTGAADDSGLPNDRFFAVRPEGSVSTLKIQRTERGDSAVYLCASSRDRYKPQHFGDGTRLSIL.

This clonotype was found many times. The chain joins TRBV14 to TRBJ1-5, with no clear D. Trimming removed 0 bases at V and 9 bases at J, with 6 bases between. Germline V gene data show CDR1 as SGHDN and CDR2 as FVKESK. The CDR3 spans 12 residues. The CDR3 is CASSQDSGPQHF. Written as DNA, the CDR3 is TGTGCCAGCAGCCAAGACTCAGGGCCCCAGCATTTT.

This clonotype was observed a few times. This chain links TRBV12-3 or TRBV12-4 with TRBJ1-4, with D unclear. V was trimmed by 0 bases and J by 6 bases, leaving 8 bases between them. The CDR3 sequence is 14 residues long. CDR3 coding DNA: TGTGCCAGCAGTTTAGCCCAGGCGGATGAAAAACTGTTTTTT. Amino acid sequence: CASSLAQADEKLFF.

Note on this clonotype: Mismatch with germline at one junction end may stem from a read error. V and J are TRBV6-2 or TRBV6-3 and TRBJ1-2; D is perhaps TRBD1 (6 bases). This CDR3 has 16 residues. Germline CDR1 reads MNHEY; CDR2 reads SVGEGT. The CDR3 bases are TGCGCCAGCAGCCAAGAGGGGGGGCGGCTCTCCTATGGCTACACCTTC. Residues: CASSQEGGRLSYGYTF.

CDR3 DNA sequence: TGTGCCAGCAGCTCGACTAGCGGGGGGCGGGGAAATGAGCAGTTCTTC. It specifies CASSSTSGGRGNEQFF. The chain joins TRBV7-3 to TRBJ2-1; TRBD2 aligns across 13 bases. V lost 4 bases and J lost 7; bases outside the gene matches: 7. The CDR3 runs 16 residues. Per the germline V gene, CDR1 is SGHTA and CDR2 is FQGTGA.

This clonotype was picked up one time. The chain has TRBV7-3 and TRBJ2-3; 10 bases are shared with TRBD2. Germline values: CDR1 SGHTA, CDR2 FQGTGA. This CDR3 comprises 17 residues. V shed 2 bases and J 4 bases; nucleotides not matched to a gene: 9. The CDR3 DNA is TGTGCCAGCAGCTTAGATAAGAGCGGGGGGGCGTCAGATACGCAGTATTTT. It specifies CASSLDKSGGASDTQYF.

V and J are TRBV2 and TRBJ1-2; TRBD1 is a possible D gene (6 bases). The germline gives CDR1 SNHLY, CDR2 FYNNEI. This CDR3 has 12 amino acids. V was trimmed by 7 bases and J by 2 bases, leaving 8 bases between them. The CDR3 bases are TGTGCCAGCACAGGGGACAACTATGGCTACACCTTC. It codes for CASTGDNYGYTF.

This clonotype was counted many times. This sequence joins TRBV6-1 and TRBJ2-1, with 7 bases lining up with TRBD2. V gave up 7 bases and J gave up 10 bases; unmatched junction bases: 22. This CDR3 comprises 17 residues. Germline lookup yields CDR1 MNHNS and CDR2 SASEGT. CDR3: CASKLGYSLAVLGEQFF. In nucleotides, the CDR3 is TGTGCCAGCAAGCTCGGATACAGTCTAGCGGTTCTGGGAGAGCAGTTCTTC.

This clonotype was seen more than once but under ten times. The rearrangement links TRBV12-3 or TRBV12-4 to TRBJ2-7; tentatively, D is TRBD2 (7 bases). The CDR3 is 14 residues long. V was cut by 2 bases and J by 8 bases, with 16 bases left in between. CDR3 region: CASSLNAGAGKQYF. In DNA form, the CDR3 reads TGTGCCAGCAGTTTAAATGCGGGGGCAGGGAAGCAGTACTTC.

This clonotype came up a few times. The V call is TRBV20-1, the J call TRBJ2-7, with 7 bases lining up with TRBD2. CDR3 length: 14 amino acids. Unmatched junction bases numbered 4, after V lost 0 bases and J lost 2 bases. Germline CDR1 is DFQATT and CDR2 is SNEGSKA (reference sequence). CDR3 DNA sequence: TGCAGTGCTAGAGATCAGCGGGGAACCTACGAGCAGTACTTC. Translated: CSARDQRGTYEQYF.

The chain employs TRBV20-1 and TRBJ2-7, with TRBD1 matching 8 bases. CDR1 is DFQATT and CDR2 is SNEGSKA in the germline V gene (reference sequence). V lost 5 bases to trimming and J lost 3 bases; unmatched junction nucleotides: 9. This CDR3 contains 14 residues. DNA for the CDR3: TGCAGTGCTCTTCCGGGACAGGATTTCTACGAGCAGTACTTC. Encoded protein: CSALPGQDFYEQYF.

This rearrangement joins TRBV5-1 to TRBJ2-7; D possibly matches TRBD1 or TRBD2 (5 bases each). The CDR3 loop spans 15 amino acids. V was clipped by 4 bases and J by 0 bases, with 14 bases between them. Germline CDR1 SGHRS, CDR2 YFSETQ. The CDR3 DNA sequence: TGCGCCAGCAGCCCGGGACGGGGCACCTCCTACGAGCAGTACTTC. Encoded protein: CASSPGRGTSYEQYF.

This clonotype was found many times. The rearrangement joins TRBV24-1 to TRBJ2-7, with D perhaps TRBD2 (5 bases). There are 16 residues in the CDR3. Germline lookup yields CDR1 KGHDR and CDR2 SFDVKD. The V gene lost 3 bases and the J gene lost 3 bases, with 17 bases spanning the gap. The CDR3: CATSDVQTPGIYEQYF. The DNA for the CDR3 is TGTGCCACCAGTGATGTCCAGACGCCGGGGATCTACGAGCAGTACTTC.

The chain links TRBV5-4 to TRBJ1-6; the D is unclear. CDR3 length: 17 amino acids. V lost 4 bases to trimming and J lost 8 bases, with 22 bases between them. Germline CDR1 and CDR2: SGHNT and YYREEE (reference sequence). The CDR3 nucleotides read TGTGCCAGCAGCCAAGTTGGTTTGAAAGCGAGGGATTCACCCCTCCACTTT. This sequence encodes CASSQVGLKARDSPLHF.